The clone carrying this T cell receptor beta chain was detected only a few times. The antigen remains undetermined. This specimen comes from a study of T-cell memory formation after mild COVID-19. 5'RACE with constant-segment primers yielded barcoded, UMI-tagged TCR alpha and TCR beta cDNA libraries. One entry per CDR3 protein results from TCRdb running MiXCR on the 5' RACE reads. The sample lists more than 150,000 distinct CDR3 sequences, approximately 10% seen once, with roughly 3.8% in the top ten. Whole-study findings and limits: In pre-infection memory, a portion of responding clones appeared, which suggested that cross-reactive memory joined. Nothing showed for sure that second-wave clones peaking on day 37 were SARS-CoV-2 specific.

Germline loops: CDR1 MNHEY, CDR2 SVGAGI. V lost 5 bases to trimming and J lost 8 bases; unmatched junction nucleotides: 7. The CDR3 runs 13 residues. This TCR was recovered from a man younger than 35 who had mild COVID-19 (a few samples of this study predate the infection). Cell type and time point are not known. Sequencing used PBMCs or a T cell subset sorted from them (not recorded which). This chain links TRBV6-5 with TRBJ1-1; 8 nucleotides agree with TRBD1. The CDR3: CASSRGGTGEAFF. CDR3 coding DNA: TGTGCCAGCAGTCGGGGCGGGACAGGAGAAGCTTTCTTT.